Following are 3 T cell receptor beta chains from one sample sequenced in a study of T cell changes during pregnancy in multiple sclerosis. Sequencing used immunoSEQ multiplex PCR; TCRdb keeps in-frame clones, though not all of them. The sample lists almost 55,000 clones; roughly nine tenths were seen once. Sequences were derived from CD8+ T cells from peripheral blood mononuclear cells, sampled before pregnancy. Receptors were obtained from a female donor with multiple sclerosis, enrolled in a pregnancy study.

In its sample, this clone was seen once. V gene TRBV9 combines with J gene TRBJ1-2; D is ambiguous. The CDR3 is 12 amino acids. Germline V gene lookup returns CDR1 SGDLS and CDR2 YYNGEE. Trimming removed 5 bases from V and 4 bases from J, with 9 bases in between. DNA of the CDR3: TGTGCCAGCAGTCCCCCAGGCTATGGCTACACCTTC. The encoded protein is CASSPPGYGYTF.

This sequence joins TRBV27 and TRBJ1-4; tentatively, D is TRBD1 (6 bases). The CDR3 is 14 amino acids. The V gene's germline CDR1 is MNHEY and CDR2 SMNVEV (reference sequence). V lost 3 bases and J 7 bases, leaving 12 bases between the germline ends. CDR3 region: CASSLWAGVEKLFF. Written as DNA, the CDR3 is TGTGCCAGCAGTTTGTGGGCAGGGGTTGAAAAACTGTTTTTT.

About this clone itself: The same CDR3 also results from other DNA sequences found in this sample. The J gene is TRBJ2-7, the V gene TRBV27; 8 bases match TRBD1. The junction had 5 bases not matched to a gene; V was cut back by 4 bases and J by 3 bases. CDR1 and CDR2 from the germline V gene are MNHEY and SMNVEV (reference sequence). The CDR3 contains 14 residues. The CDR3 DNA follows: TGTGCCAGCAGTTCAGGAACAGGGGGCTACGAGCAGTACTTC. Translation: CASSSGTGGYEQYF.